Listed below are T cell receptor beta chains from one sample, sequenced in a study of shared clonotypes between healthy human individuals. Only in-frame clones appear in the TCRdb table, and some are missing; sequencing was by immunoSEQ multiplex PCR. In the table there are over a million clones, about 80% of which are singletons. The sequencing sample was made of memory CD4+ T cells from PBMCs. Receptors originate from a man between 18 and 35 years old in good health. Some clones in this sample may be carry-over from other donors' samples. The CDR3 runs from the conserved cysteine through the conserved F or W. Fields, in order: D gene, clone size, CDR3 length, V gene, J gene, CDR3 DNA, CDR3 protein. The D gene is left open where the match is weak. Size tells how often a clone was seen (once, few, many) or the class of an expanded clone, and some rows leave it out.

TRBD2	NA	13	TRBV5-1	TRBJ2-5	TGCGCCAGCTCCGGGGGGGACCAAGAGACCCAGTACTTC	CASSGGDQETQYF
TRBD1	few	14	TRBV6-1	TRBJ2-5	TGTGCCAGCAGTGGCCCAGGGGGCCGGGAGACCCAGTACTTC	CASSGPGGRETQYF
NA	NA	13	TRBV5-1	TRBJ2-3	TGCGCCAGCAACAGGGATTTAACAGATACGCAGTATTTT	CASNRDLTDTQYF
TRBD2	NA	15	TRBV15	TRBJ2-7	TGTGCCACCAGCAGAGGGTTTGGACTAGCGTGGGAGCAGTACTTC	CATSRGFGLAWEQYF
NA	NA	14	TRBV11-2	TRBJ2-5	TGTGCCAGCAGCTTAGTCTCTTTCCAAGAGACCCAGTACTTC	CASSLVSFQETQYF
NA	few	15	TRBV5-1	TRBJ2-7	TGCGCCAGCAGCTTGGGACTTTCCTACTCCTACGAGCAGTACTTC	CASSLGLSYSYEQYF
TRBD1	NA	15	TRBV7-2	TRBJ1-5	TGTGCCAGCAGCTTAGACCAGGGGGCGTCTCAGCCCCAGCATTTT	CASSLDQGASQPQHF
NA	many	13	TRBV9	TRBJ1-2	TGTGCCAGCACTCCAGGGGTCGTTGAAGGCTACACCTTC	CASTPGVVEGYTF
NA	once	14	TRBV9	TRBJ2-1	TGTGCCAGCAGCGTTTCTGGGTATTACAATGAGCAGTTCTTC	CASSVSGYYNEQFF
NA	NA	13	TRBV7-9	TRBJ2-3	TGTGCCAGCAGCTCCACCTACACAGATACGCAGTATTTT	CASSSTYTDTQYF
TRBD1	few	14	TRBV2	TRBJ1-2	TGTGCCAGCAGTGAAGCGGGGGACAGAGCGGGCTACACCTTC	CASSEAGDRAGYTF
NA	NA	15	TRBV5-1	TRBJ1-2	TGCGCCAGCCGACTAGACATTGGGCCTAACTATGGCTACACCTTC	CASRLDIGPNYGYTF
TRBD2	once	16	TRBV5-4	TRBJ2-3	TGTGCCAGCAGCATGGGACTAGCGGGCTCCACAGATACGCAGTATTTT	CASSMGLAGSTDTQYF
NA	NA	14	TRBV6-8	TRBJ1-5	TGTGCCAGATCAGGGGTGAGTGGCAATCAGCCCCAGCATTTT	CARSGVSGNQPQHF
NA	NA	14	TRBV5-1	TRBJ2-7	TGCGCCAGCAGCGATCTCCCAGGGAGCTACGAGCAGTACTTC	CASSDLPGSYEQYF
NA	NA	12	TRBV19	TRBJ1-5	TGTGCCAGTAGCACCGGGAGTCAGCCCCAGCATTTT	CASSTGSQPQHF
NA	NA	15	TRBV21-1	TRBJ2-1	TGTGCCAGCACCCCGTGCAGCGGGCGTTACAATGAGCAGTTCTTC	CASTPCSGRYNEQFF
NA	many	14	TRBV9	TRBJ2-6	TGTGCTTCGGGGCAGGGGACCGGGGCCAACGTCCTGACTTTC	CASGQGTGANVLTF
TRBD2	NA	15	TRBV5-1	TRBJ2-7	TGCGCCAGCAGCCCGACTAGCGGAGATAACTACGAGCAGTACTTC	CASSPTSGDNYEQYF
NA	NA	14	TRBV5-1	TRBJ2-1	TGCGCCAGCAGCTCCGGACCTTACTTCAATGAGCAGTTCTTC	CASSSGPYFNEQFF
TRBD1	many	16	TRBV27	TRBJ1-6	TGTGCCAGCAGTCCAACCTTCGGACAGGGGGCCTCACCCCTCCACTTT	CASSPTFGQGASPLHF
NA	NA	14	TRBV2	TRBJ1-4	TGTGCCAGCAGTGCCGGCCGAGATGGTGAAAAACTGTTTTTT	CASSAGRDGEKLFF
TRBD1	NA	14	TRBV29-1	TRBJ1-2	TGCAGCGTGAGCGAGGGGACAGGGGGTTATGGCTACACCTTC	CSVSEGTGGYGYTF
TRBD1	NA	14	TRBV5-1	TRBJ1-1	TGCGCCAGCAGCGAGGACAGGGGGAACACTGAAGCTTTCTTT	CASSEDRGNTEAFF
TRBD1	NA	15	TRBV5-1	TRBJ1-1	TGCGCCAGCAGCTTAGCAGGACAGGGGTTGTCTGAAGCTTTCTTT	CASSLAGQGLSEAFF
NA	NA	15	TRBV5-1	TRBJ1-1	TGCGCCAGCAGCTTGGTCGCAGGGATGAACACTGAAGCTTTCTTT	CASSLVAGMNTEAFF
NA	NA	14	TRBV6-5	TRBJ1-3	TGTGCCAGCAGTGACCGACAGATTGGAAACACCATATATTTT	CASSDRQIGNTIYF
NA	NA	14	TRBV4-2	TRBJ1-2	TGTGCCAGCAGCCAAGATATGGGGTTGGGTGGCTACACCTTC	CASSQDMGLGGYTF
NA	NA	13	TRBV27	TRBJ2-5	TGTGCCAGCAGTTTGTCAGGGGTAGAGACCCAGTACTTC	CASSLSGVETQYF
TRBD2	NA	14	TRBV2	TRBJ2-1	TGTGCCAGCAGTCGGACTAGCGGGAGCGATGAGCAGTTCTTC	CASSRTSGSDEQFF
NA	NA	14	TRBV19	TRBJ2-7	TGTGCCAGTAGTATATCATCAGGGGCGGGAGAGCAGTACTTC	CASSISSGAGEQYF
TRBD1	few	16	TRBV6-1	TRBJ2-3	TGTGCCAGCAGTGAAGCCCGGACAGGGAACACAGATACGCAGTATTTT	CASSEARTGNTDTQYF
NA	NA	15	TRBV18	TRBJ1-1	TGTGCCAGCTCACCCATGGGCACCCTGGGGACTGAAGCTTTCTTT	CASSPMGTLGTEAFF
NA	many	14	TRBV7-9	TRBJ1-2	TGTGCCAGCAGCTTAGCGCAACAGTTCTATGGCTACACCTTC	CASSLAQQFYGYTF
TRBD2	NA	16	TRBV5-1	TRBJ2-3	TGCGCCAGCAGCTTGGAGGTGACTAGCGGCACAGATACGCAGTATTTT	CASSLEVTSGTDTQYF
TRBD1	NA	14	TRBV6-6	TRBJ1-6	TGTGCCAGCAGCACTGGACAGGAAAATTCACCCCTCCACTTT	CASSTGQENSPLHF
NA	NA	15	TRBV18	TRBJ1-1	TGTGCCAGCTCACCGGCGATTGACAGGAACACTGAAGCTTTCTTT	CASSPAIDRNTEAFF
TRBD2	NA	16	TRBV5-1	TRBJ2-1	TGCGCCAGCAGCTCGACCGGGACTAGCGGGAGCCGGGAGCAGTTCTTC	CASSSTGTSGSREQFF
NA	NA	14	TRBV19	TRBJ2-2	TGTGCCAGTAGCATTATCGAATTCACCGGGGAGCTGTTTTTT	CASSIIEFTGELFF
NA	NA	12	TRBV29-1	TRBJ2-5	TGCAGCGTTGGGGCAGGGGCAGAGACCCAGTACTTC	CSVGAGAETQYF
NA	NA	15	TRBV6-1	TRBJ2-2	TGTGCCAGCAGTTGGTCGGAGGGCAACACCGGGGAGCTGTTTTTT	CASSWSEGNTGELFF
TRBD2	NA	14	TRBV2	TRBJ2-3	TGTGCCAGCCGGTGGGGGGAGGGCCCCGATACGCAGTATTTT	CASRWGEGPDTQYF
NA	NA	14	TRBV9	TRBJ1-1	TGTGCCAGCAGCGTAGAGACAGGGAACACTGAAGCTTTCTTT	CASSVETGNTEAFF
TRBD2	NA	15	TRBV9	TRBJ2-3	TGTGCCAGCAGCGCTCGTAGCGGGAGCACAGATACGCAGTATTTT	CASSARSGSTDTQYF
NA	once	14	TRBV15	TRBJ2-7	TGTGCCACCAGCAGAGAAGGGGGTAGTTACGAGCAGTACTTC	CATSREGGSYEQYF
NA	NA	16	TRBV28	TRBJ2-7	TGTGCCAGCAGTCCCCCCCACAGTGAGGGGTACTACGAGCAGTACTTC	CASSPPHSEGYYEQYF
NA	NA	11	TRBV6-5	TRBJ2-5	TGTGCCAGCAGCCACGGGGAGACCCAGTACTTC	CASSHGETQYF
NA	NA	14	TRBV6-5	TRBJ2-7	TGTGCCAGCAGTCGTCGGGGGTCATCCTACGAGCAGTACTTC	CASSRRGSSYEQYF
NA	NA	15	TRBV28	TRBJ1-5	TGTGCCAGCAGGCGCCCGGGGGGCGCGAATCAGCCCCAGCATTTT	CASRRPGGANQPQHF
NA	NA	16	TRBV7-2	TRBJ2-7	TGTGCCAGCAGCTTAGGAGTCGGGACGGTCTCCTACGAGCAGTACTTC	CASSLGVGTVSYEQYF
TRBD1	many	12	TRBV28	TRBJ1-2	TGTGCCAGCGGGGACAGGTTATATGGCTACACCTTC	CASGDRLYGYTF